The clone carrying this T cell receptor delta chain counts as medium-sized. This entry is derived from a study of gamma-delta T cells after stem cell transplantation. TCRdb re-identified clones in the RT-PCR reads via CATT. The sample contains 1,200 to 1,500 delta-chain clones, 6% to 8% of which appear only once. Sequencing was carried out using gamma-delta T cells. This clonotype originated in a human donor. It is not recorded whose cells these are; they may come from a transplant donor.

The DNA for the CDR3 is TGTGCCTGTGACGAGGCGGTGGATACTCGTAGGTCCTGGGACACCCGACAGATGTTTTTC. Encoded protein: CACDEAVDTRRSWDTRQMFF. The chain has TRDV2 and TRDJ3; a weak D match, TRDD3 (6 bases). V lost 3 bases to trimming and J lost 1 base, with 21 bases between them. The CDR3 sequence is 20 residues long. CDR1 is GEAIGNYY, CDR2 EKD, per germline.